Listed below are T cell receptor beta chains from one sample, sequenced in a study of T-cell reconstitution after alpha-beta-depleted transplantation in children. TCRdb re-analysed the PCR reads in MiXCR, keeping a single row per CDR3 protein. The table records almost 500,000 distinct CDR3 sequences, roughly an eighth of them present only once. Sequenced here: PBMCs from the stem cell graft donor, sampled from the stem cell graft. The receptors stem from a human donor who donated a stem cell graft to a child with combined immunodeficiency. CDR3s include the opening cysteine and the closing phenylalanine or tryptophan. Fields, in order: D gene, J gene, clone size, V gene, CDR3 DNA, CDR3 protein. A D gene is named only where the DNA matches it firmly. Clone size is stated in some rows and not others, as once, few, many or a class when expanded.

NA,TRBJ1-2,once,TRBV14,TGTGCCAGCAGCCCACTCGGCGGGCTCGGCTATGGCTACACCTTC,CASSPLGGLGYGYTF
NA,TRBJ2-3,NA,TRBV6-2/TRBV6-3,TGTGCCAGCAGTGCCGGGACCCTAAGCACAGATACGCAGTATTTT,CASSAGTLSTDTQYF
NA,TRBJ1-1,many,TRBV7-2,TGTGCCAGCAGCTTAGAATTGGGGGCTTTGAACACTGAAGCTTTCTTT,CASSLELGALNTEAFF
NA,TRBJ2-5,NA,TRBV11-1,TGTGCCAGCAGCGATGGATCGTTAAGACAAAACTACCAAGAGACCCAGTACTTC,CASSDGSLRQNYQETQYF
TRBD2,TRBJ2-5,NA,TRBV6-2/TRBV6-3,TGTGCCAGCAACTTGCGGGAGCAAGAGACCCAGTACTTC,CASNLREQETQYF
NA,TRBJ2-3,NA,TRBV29-1,TGCAGCGTTGGGTCGGCCAGGGTCAGCACAGATACGCAGTATTTT,CSVGSARVSTDTQYF
NA,TRBJ2-3,many,TRBV9,TGTGCCAGCAGCGACGGCCCCGGATACACAGATACGCAGTATTTT,CASSDGPGYTDTQYF
NA,TRBJ2-3,NA,TRBV6-1,TGTGCCAGCAGTAATTGGGACATCGCTAGCACAGATACGCAGTATTTT,CASSNWDIASTDTQYF
NA,TRBJ2-3,many,TRBV13,TGTGCCAGCAGCGGTTACCTCACAGATACGCAGTATTTT,CASSGYLTDTQYF
NA,TRBJ2-1,few,TRBV5-5,TGTGCCAGCAGCTTGGTCGGAGGGGTCGCCTACAATGAGCAGTTCTTC,CASSLVGGVAYNEQFF
NA,TRBJ2-2,few,TRBV12-3/TRBV12-4,TGTGCCAGCAGCCGCTTTACTAGCACCGGGGAGCTGTTTTTT,CASSRFTSTGELFF
NA,TRBJ2-1,few,TRBV12-3/TRBV12-4,TGTGCCACACAGAGGGGGTATGAGCAGTTCTTC,CATQRGYEQFF
NA,TRBJ1-1,NA,TRBV18,TGTGCCAGCTCACCACTCCCGTCGGGGACTGAAGCTTTCTTT,CASSPLPSGTEAFF
NA,TRBJ2-7,many,TRBV12-3/TRBV12-4,TGTGCCAGCAGTTGGGACGGTACCTACGAGCAGTACTTC,CASSWDGTYEQYF
TRBD1,TRBJ2-6,NA,TRBV9,TGTGCCAGCAGCGTAGTATCGGGACAGGACACTCCTGGGGCCAACGTCCTGACTTTC,CASSVVSGQDTPGANVLTF
NA,TRBJ2-4,NA,TRBV3-1,TGTGCCAGCAGCCAAGGGCAGGAGACAGTCATTCAGTACTTC,CASSQGQETVIQYF
TRBD2,TRBJ2-7,NA,TRBV3-1,TGTGCCAGCAGCCAACTAAGCGGGAAGGGGTCCTACGAGCAGTACTTC,CASSQLSGKGSYEQYF
NA,TRBJ2-3,few,TRBV5-1,TGCGCCAGCAGCTCCCAGGAGGAATACACAGATACGCAGTATTTT,CASSSQEEYTDTQYF
NA,TRBJ1-6,many,TRBV10-3,TGTGCCACCCTGTCGGGGGTTCGTTCACCCCTCCACTTT,CATLSGVRSPLHF
TRBD2,TRBJ2-3,many,TRBV12-3/TRBV12-4,TGTGCCAGCAGCTTAGGTCTAGCGGGCACAGATACGCAGTATTTT,CASSLGLAGTDTQYF
TRBD1,TRBJ2-2,many,TRBV10-3,TGTGCCATCCCGGGACAGTCGACCGGGGAGCTGTTTTTT,CAIPGQSTGELFF
NA,TRBJ2-5,many,TRBV20-1,TGCAGTGCGAGGCGGGATGGGGCGGAAGAGACCCAGTACTTC,CSARRDGAEETQYF